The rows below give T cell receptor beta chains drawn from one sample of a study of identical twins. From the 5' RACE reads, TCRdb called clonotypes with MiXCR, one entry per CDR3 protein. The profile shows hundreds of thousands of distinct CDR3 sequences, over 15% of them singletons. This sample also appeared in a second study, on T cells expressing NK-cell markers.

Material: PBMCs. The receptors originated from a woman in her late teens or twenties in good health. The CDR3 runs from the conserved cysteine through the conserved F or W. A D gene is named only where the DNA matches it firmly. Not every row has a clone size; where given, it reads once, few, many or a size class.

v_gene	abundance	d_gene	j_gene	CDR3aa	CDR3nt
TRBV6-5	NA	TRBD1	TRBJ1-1	CASSYSRTGNTEAFF	TGTGCCAGCAGTTACTCCAGGACAGGGAACACTGAAGCTTTCTTT
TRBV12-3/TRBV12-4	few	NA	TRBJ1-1	CASRSQGRANTEAFF	TGTGCCAGCAGATCACAGGGACGTGCGAACACTGAAGCTTTCTTT
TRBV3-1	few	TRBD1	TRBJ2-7	CASSPRDRTYEQYF	TGTGCCAGCAGCCCCCGGGACAGAACCTACGAGCAGTACTTC
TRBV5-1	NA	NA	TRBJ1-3	CASSPTVKAGNTIYF	TGCGCCAGCAGTCCCACCGTCAAGGCTGGAAACACCATATATTTT
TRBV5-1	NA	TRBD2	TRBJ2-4	CASSTRIGGGPANIQYF	TGCGCCAGCAGCACCCGAATTGGGGGAGGGCCGGCGAACATTCAGTACTTC
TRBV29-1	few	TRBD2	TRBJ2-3	CSVQIAGGGTDTQYF	TGCAGCGTCCAAATAGCGGGAGGGGGCACAGATACGCAGTATTTT
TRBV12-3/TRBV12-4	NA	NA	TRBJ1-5	CASSLQAPYQPQHF	TGTGCCAGCAGTTTACAGGCCCCATATCAGCCCCAGCATTTT
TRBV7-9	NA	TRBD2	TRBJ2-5	CASSSSGTSGSETQYF	TGTGCCAGCAGCTCGTCCGGGACTAGCGGGAGTGAGACCCAGTACTTC
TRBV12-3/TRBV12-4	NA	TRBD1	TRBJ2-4	CASSSGGENIQYF	TGTGCCAGCAGCTCAGGGGGAGAAAACATTCAGTACTTC
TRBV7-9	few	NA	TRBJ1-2	CASSEQLAFTF	TGTGCCAGCAGTGAACAGCTGGCATTTACCTTC
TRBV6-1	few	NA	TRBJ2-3	CASSNRQGSDTQYF	TGTGCCAGCAGTAATCGGCAGGGATCAGATACGCAGTATTTT
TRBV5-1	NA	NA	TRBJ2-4	CASSLASPLDIQYF	TGCGCCAGCAGCTTGGCCTCCCCTCTCGACATTCAGTACTTC
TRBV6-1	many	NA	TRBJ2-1	CASSDRGTTKDFYNEQFF	TGTGCCAGCAGTGATAGGGGAACAACCAAGGATTTTTACAATGAGCAGTTCTTC
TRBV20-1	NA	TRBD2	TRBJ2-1	CSAINSGGYNEQFF	TGCAGTGCTATTAATAGCGGGGGTTACAATGAGCAGTTCTTC
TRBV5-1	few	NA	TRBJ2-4	CASSLVGSKNIQYF	TGCGCCAGCAGCTTGGTGGGTAGCAAAAACATTCAGTACTTC
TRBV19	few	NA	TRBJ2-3	CASSIKSTTRTDTQYF	TGTGCCAGTAGCATAAAATCGACTACCCGCACAGATACGCAGTATTTT
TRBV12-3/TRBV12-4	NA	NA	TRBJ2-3	CASIRDADHTQYF	TGTGCCAGCATCCGGGACGCAGACCATACGCAGTATTTT
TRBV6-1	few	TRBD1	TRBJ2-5	CASMVEDRGQETQYF	TGTGCCAGCATGGTTGAGGACAGGGGGCAAGAGACCCAGTACTTC
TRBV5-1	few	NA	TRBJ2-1	CASSWGSNNEQFF	TGCGCCAGCAGCTGGGGGTCCAACAATGAGCAGTTCTTC
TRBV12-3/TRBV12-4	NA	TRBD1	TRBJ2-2	CASTRQGPRELFF	TGTGCCAGTACCAGACAGGGCCCCAGGGAGCTGTTTTTT
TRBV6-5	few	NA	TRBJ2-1	CASSYRRANEQFF	TGTGCCAGCAGTTACCGGAGGGCCAATGAGCAGTTCTTC
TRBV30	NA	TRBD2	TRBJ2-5	CAWSPGLAGEETQYF	TGTGCCTGGAGTCCGGGACTAGCGGGAGAGGAGACCCAGTACTTC
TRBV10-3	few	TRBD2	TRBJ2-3	CAIRLSGGALDTQYF	TGTGCCATCAGGCTGAGCGGGGGGGCCCTAGATACGCAGTATTTT
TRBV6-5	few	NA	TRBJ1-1	CASSYEVLTEAFF	TGTGCCAGCAGTTACGAGGTCTTGACTGAAGCTTTCTTT
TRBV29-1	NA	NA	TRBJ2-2	CSVVGGDATGQLFF	TGCAGCGTTGTAGGGGGAGATGCAACCGGGCAGCTGTTTTTT
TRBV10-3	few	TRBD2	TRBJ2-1	CAITGSGSDEQFF	TGTGCCATCACGGGTAGCGGGAGTGATGAGCAGTTCTTC
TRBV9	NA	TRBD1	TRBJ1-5	CASSRGQGINQPQHF	TGTGCCAGCAGCCGGGGACAGGGCATCAATCAGCCCCAGCATTTT
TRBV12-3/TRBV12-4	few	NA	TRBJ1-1	CASSLRHTNTEAFF	TGTGCCAGCAGTTTGCGACACACGAACACTGAAGCTTTCTTT
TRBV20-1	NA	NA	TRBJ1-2	CSAVRDNNYGYTF	TGCAGTGCTGTGAGGGACAACAACTATGGCTACACCTTC
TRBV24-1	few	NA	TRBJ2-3	CATSGSWDTDTQYF	TGTGCCACCAGTGGTAGCTGGGACACAGATACGCAGTATTTT
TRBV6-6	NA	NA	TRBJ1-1	CAANEGGTEAFF	TGTGCCGCCAACGAAGGGGGCACTGAAGCTTTCTTT
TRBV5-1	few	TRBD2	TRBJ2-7	CASSWTSGGAYEQYF	TGCGCCAGCAGCTGGACTAGCGGGGGGGCTTACGAGCAGTACTTC
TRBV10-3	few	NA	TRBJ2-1	CAISGGNNEQFF	TGTGCCATCAGCGGGGGAAACAATGAGCAGTTCTTC
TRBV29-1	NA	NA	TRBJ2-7	CSVLGQVGPYEQYF	TGCAGCGTTTTAGGGCAGGTCGGCCCCTACGAGCAGTACTTC
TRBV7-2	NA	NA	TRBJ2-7	CASSLDRGGGGQYF	TGTGCCAGCAGCTTAGATCGGGGAGGGGGCGGGCAGTACTTC
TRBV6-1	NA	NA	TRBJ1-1	CASSENTEWPEAFF	TGTGCCAGCAGTGAGAACACCGAATGGCCTGAAGCTTTCTTT
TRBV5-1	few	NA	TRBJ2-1	CASSFGVRNEQFF	TGCGCCAGCAGCTTTGGGGTCAGGAATGAGCAGTTCTTC
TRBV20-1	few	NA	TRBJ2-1	CSASRDSYDLDEQFF	TGCAGTGCTTCACGGGACTCATACGACCTTGATGAGCAGTTCTTC
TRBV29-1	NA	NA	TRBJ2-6	CSVVGVAGANVLTF	TGCAGCGTAGTCGGGGTTGCTGGGGCCAACGTCCTGACTTTC
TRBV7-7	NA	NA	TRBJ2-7	CASSSGQLHEQYF	TGTGCTAGCAGCTCTGGACAGCTCCACGAGCAGTACTTC
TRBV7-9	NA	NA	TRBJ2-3	CASSPRVVDTQYF	TGTGCCAGCAGCCCCCGGGTGGTAGATACGCAGTATTTT
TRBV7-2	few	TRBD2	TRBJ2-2	CASSFRLAGTGELFF	TGTGCCAGCAGCTTTCGGCTAGCGGGGACCGGGGAGCTGTTTTTT
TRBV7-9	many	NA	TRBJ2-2	CAAPGTTARTGELFF	TGTGCCGCCCCGGGGACCACGGCGAGGACCGGGGAGCTGTTTTTT
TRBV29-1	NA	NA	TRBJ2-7	CSVVRPTYEQYF	TGCAGCGTTGTGCGGCCGACCTACGAGCAGTACTTC
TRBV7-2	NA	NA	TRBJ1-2	CASSLALGYGYTF	TGTGCCAGCAGCTTAGCGCTCGGCTATGGCTACACCTTC
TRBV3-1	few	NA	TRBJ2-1	CASSKTRYNEQFF	TGTGCCAGCAGCAAGACTAGATACAATGAGCAGTTCTTC
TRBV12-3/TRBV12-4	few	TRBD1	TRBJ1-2	CASGNRDSSNYGYTF	TGTGCCAGCGGCAATAGGGACAGTTCTAACTATGGCTACACCTTC
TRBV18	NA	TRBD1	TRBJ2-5	CASSDGTGETQYF	TGTGCCAGCTCAGACGGGACAGGAGAGACCCAGTACTTC
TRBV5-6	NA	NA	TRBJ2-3	CASSLGWHPSDTQYF	TGTGCCAGCAGCTTGGGTTGGCACCCCTCAGATACGCAGTATTTT
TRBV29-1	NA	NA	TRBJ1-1	CSVDPNTEAFF	TGCAGCGTTGACCCGAACACTGAAGCTTTCTTT
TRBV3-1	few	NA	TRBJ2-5	CASSQVAVGETQYF	TGTGCCAGCAGCCAAGTGGCGGTGGGAGAGACCCAGTACTTC
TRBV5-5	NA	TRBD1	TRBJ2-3	CASSPRRDRGFQLGSTDTQYF	TGTGCCAGCAGCCCCCGCCGTGACAGGGGGTTTCAACTTGGGTCCACAGATACGCAGTATTTT
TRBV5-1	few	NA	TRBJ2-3	CASSLAVVGLTDTQYF	TGCGCCAGCAGCTTGGCCGTTGTGGGCCTGACAGATACGCAGTATTTT
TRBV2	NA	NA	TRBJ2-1	CASSEPSSGEQFF	TGTGCCAGCAGTGAACCTAGCAGCGGTGAGCAGTTCTTC
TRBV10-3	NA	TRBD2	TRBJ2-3	CAINLAGGGTDTQYF	TGTGCCATCAATTTAGCGGGAGGAGGCACAGATACGCAGTATTTT